These 7 T cell receptor beta chains originate from one sample sequenced in a study of blood T cell repertoires in COVID-19. Profiled with immunoSEQ multiplex PCR; TCRdb holds only in-frame clones, not every one. The table has more than 350,000 clones, more than 70% seen once. Sequenced: PBMCs or T cells enriched from blood (not recorded which). These receptor sequences come from a woman under 30 who had been exposed to COVID-19.

The rearrangement joins TRBV11-2 to TRBJ1-5; tentatively, D is TRBD1 (6 bases). Germline loops: CDR1 SGHAT, CDR2 FQNNGV. The V end was cut by 1 base, the J end by 4 bases, with 11 bases between. The CDR3 has 15 amino acids. The CDR3 here is CASSLGVGGNQPQHF. The CDR3 DNA follows: TGTGCCAGCAGCTTAGGCGTAGGGGGAAATCAGCCCCAGCATTTT.

The rearrangement joins TRBV28 to TRBJ2-3; 9 bases line up with TRBD2. The CDR3 runs to 15 residues. Germline V gives CDR1 MDHEN, CDR2 SYDVKM. J gave up 2 bases and V 5 bases, and 5 bases lay outside the gene matches. Here the CDR3 DNA reads TGTGCCAGCAGTGTTAGCGGGAGCTACACAGATACGCAGTATTTT. This translates into CASSVSGSYTDTQYF.

The CDR3 DNA sequence: TGCGCCAGCAGCTTTTACTTGGGGGCTGGGAACAATGAGCAGTTCTTC. This gives the protein CASSFYLGAGNNEQFF. The J gene is TRBJ2-1, the V gene TRBV5-1; tentatively, D is TRBD1 (6 bases). The CDR3 is 16 amino acids. V lost 2 bases and J lost 5, with 17 bases in between. Per germline, CDR1 SGHRS and CDR2 YFSETQ.

This rearrangement joins TRBV6-6 to TRBJ2-3, with TRBD1 matching over 10 bases. Germline values: CDR1 MNHNY, CDR2 SVGAGI (reference sequence). J gave up 5 bases and V 6 bases, and 8 bases lay outside the gene matches. The length of the CDR3 is 15 residues. This CDR3 reads CASSLDRGQVDTQYF. The CDR3 region has the DNA TGTGCCAGCAGCCTAGACAGGGGGCAGGTAGATACGCAGTATTTT.

The chain couples TRBV2 to TRBJ1-2, with a weak D call TRBD1 (5 bases). Trimming left V 3 bases short and J 3 bases short, with 14 bases between. Germline values: CDR1 SNHLY, CDR2 FYNNEI. The CDR3 contains 15 residues. The CDR3 reads CASSDPKDNDYGYTF. The CDR3 DNA follows: TGTGCCAGCAGTGACCCCAAGGACAACGACTATGGCTACACCTTC.

V is TRBV7-8 and J is TRBJ1-4; 9 nucleotides agree with TRBD1. Germline V gene data show CDR1 as SGHVS and CDR2 as FQNEAQ. The CDR3 is 16 amino acids. V lost 4 bases, J lost 8 bases, and 11 bases stayed unmatched. The CDR3: CASSSLWTGEVEKLFF. The CDR3 nucleotides are TGTGCCAGCAGCTCTCTTTGGACAGGGGAGGTGGAAAAACTGTTTTTT.

The CDR3 DNA reads TGTGCCAGTGGGGACAGGGTAGCTAACTATGGCTACACCTTC. Its translation is CASGDRVANYGYTF. The chain employs TRBV19 and TRBJ1-2, with 9 bases lining up with TRBD1. Germline V gene data show CDR1 as LNHDA and CDR2 as SQIVND (reference sequence). This CDR3 spans 14 amino acids. J gave up 0 bases and V 8 bases, and 4 bases lay outside the gene matches.